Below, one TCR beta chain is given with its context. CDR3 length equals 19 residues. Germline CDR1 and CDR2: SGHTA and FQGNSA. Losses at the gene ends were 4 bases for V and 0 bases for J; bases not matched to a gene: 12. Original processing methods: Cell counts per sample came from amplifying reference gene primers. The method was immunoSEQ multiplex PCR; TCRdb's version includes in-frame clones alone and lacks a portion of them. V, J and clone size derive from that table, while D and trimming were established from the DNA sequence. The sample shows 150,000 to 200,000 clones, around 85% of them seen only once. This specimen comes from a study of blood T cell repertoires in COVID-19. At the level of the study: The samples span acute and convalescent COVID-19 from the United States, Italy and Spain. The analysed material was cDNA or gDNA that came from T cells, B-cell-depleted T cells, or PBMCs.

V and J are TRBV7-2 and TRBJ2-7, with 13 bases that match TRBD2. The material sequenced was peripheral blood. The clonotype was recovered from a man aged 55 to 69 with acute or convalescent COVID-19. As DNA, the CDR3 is TGTGCCAGCAGCTCAACCGGGACTAGCGGGGAAAGTCTCTCCTACGAGCAGTACTTC. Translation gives CASSSTGTSGESLSYEQYF.